The next 22 T cell receptor beta chains were all read from a single sample in a study of identical twins. TCRdb called the 5' RACE reads again in MiXCR, with one record for every CDR3 protein. Altogether 750,000 to 950,000 distinct CDR3 sequences are present, 10% to 15% being singletons, with the ten largest covering around 1.5%. The same data also went into a second study, on yellow fever vaccine responses in identical twins.

The sample consisted of PBMCs. The source is a woman between 18 and 29 years old in good health.

This clonotype was counted many times. This CDR3 is CASSYRGITEAFF. The CDR3 nucleotides read TGTGCCAGCAGTTACAGGGGAATCACTGAAGCTTTCTTT. The chain combines TRBV28 with TRBJ1-1; TRBD1 aligns across 7 bases. J was trimmed by 4 bases and V by 4 bases; bases with no gene match: 3. The length of the CDR3 is 13 residues. Per the germline V gene, CDR1 is MDHEN and CDR2 is SYDVKM.

The chain links TRBV9 to TRBJ2-3, with 7 bases aligning to TRBD2. The germline gives CDR1 SGDLS, CDR2 YYNGEE. The V gene end was trimmed by 3 bases and the J gene end by 2 bases; junction bases not matched to a gene: 12. CDR3 size: 17 residues. The CDR3 loop is CASSAGPAGATTDTQYF. CDR3 nucleotide sequence: TGTGCCAGCAGCGCAGGCCCCGCGGGAGCTACCACAGATACGCAGTATTTT.

This clonotype was counted a few times. The chain couples TRBV28 to TRBJ2-2; a possible D gene is TRBD1 (5 bases). Trimming stripped 5 bases from V and 7 bases from J, with 8 bases between. Germline CDR1 and CDR2: MDHEN and SYDVKM. The CDR3 length is 12 residues. The CDR3 loop reads CASSRGHGELFF. The CDR3 coding sequence is TGTGCCAGCAGTAGGGGTCACGGGGAGCTGTTTTTT.

This clonotype was seen more than once but under ten times. The chain uses TRBV3-1 and TRBJ2-3; 10 positions agree with TRBD2. Germline V gives CDR1 LGHDT, CDR2 YNNKEL (reference sequence). Trimming at V came to 3 bases and at J to 1 base, leaving 7 bases not matched to a gene. The CDR3 covers 17 residues. Written as DNA, the CDR3 is TGTGCCAGCAGCCAGACTAAAGGACTAGCGGGCACAGATACGCAGTATTTT. Its protein is CASSQTKGLAGTDTQYF.

The chain joins TRBV4-1 to TRBJ2-3, with a weak D call TRBD2 (6 bases). The germline V gene encodes CDR1 MGHRA and CDR2 YSYEKL. The CDR3 is 19 amino acids. With 0 bases removed from V and 5 bases from J, the gap between germline ends came to 24 bases. DNA for the CDR3: TGCGCCAGCAGCCAAGAAATAGCGGCCGCGCGATCGAAGGGAGATACGCAGTATTTT. It encodes CASSQEIAAARSKGDTQYF.

The genes are TRBV3-1 and TRBJ2-7; 13 positions agree with TRBD2. Germline V lookup: CDR1 LGHDT, CDR2 YNNKEL (reference sequence). The V segment lost 0 bases and the J segment 6 bases; nucleotides outside the gene matches: 5. The CDR3 totals 16 residues. DNA of the CDR3: TGTGCCAGCAGCCAAGATTGGACTAGCGGGAGATTCGAGCAGTACTTC. Translation gives CASSQDWTSGRFEQYF.

The V gene is TRBV9, the J gene TRBJ2-3; 9 bases match TRBD2. Germline assignment: CDR1 SGDLS and CDR2 YYNGEE. J was trimmed by 5 bases and V by 2 bases; bases with no gene match: 9. The CDR3 spans 16 residues. The CDR3 here is CASSVTPRGGRDTQYF. CDR3 DNA sequence: TGTGCCAGCAGCGTCACACCGCGGGGGGGGAGAGATACGCAGTATTTT.

This clonotype was found many times. The V call is TRBV12-3 or TRBV12-4, the J call TRBJ1-5; TRBD1 is a possible D gene (5 bases). V lost 6 bases and J lost 9, with 12 bases in between. The CDR3 consists of 12 residues. Here the CDR3 reads CASSREGRPQHF. The DNA for the CDR3 is TGTGCCAGCAGCAGGGAGGGGAGGCCCCAGCATTTT.

V gene TRBV6-1 combines with J gene TRBJ1-2, with D perhaps matching TRBD1 (6 bases). The CDR3 contains 14 residues. Germline loops: CDR1 MNHNS, CDR2 SASEGT. Trimming shortened V by 7 bases and J by 4 bases, and 16 bases separated the two germline ends. CDR3 sequence (DNA): TGTGCCAGCAAGCAAACGACAGGTTCCTATGGCTACACCTTC. This encodes CASKQTTGSYGYTF.

This clonotype has only a few counts. J is TRBJ2-4 and V is TRBV25-1, with TRBD1 matching 9 bases. J gave up 6 bases and V 3 bases, and 6 bases lay outside the gene matches. Germline V CDR1 and CDR2: MGHDK, SYGVNS. CDR3 length equals 15 residues. The CDR3: CASSESGTGLNIQYF. DNA for the CDR3: TGTGCCAGCAGTGAGAGTGGGACAGGGTTAAACATTCAGTACTTC.

This clonotype was observed a handful of times. The J gene is TRBJ2-7, the V gene TRBV6-2 or TRBV6-3, with D uncertain. This CDR3 region has 13 residues. V lost 3 bases and J lost 2, with 8 bases in between. Germline CDR1 MNHEY, CDR2 SVGEGT. The CDR3 sequence: CASSYGNTYEQYV. DNA for the CDR3: TGTGCCAGCAGTTATGGGAATACCTACGAGCAGTACGTC.

This clonotype was observed a few times. The chain carries TRBV28 and TRBJ2-7, with a weak D call TRBD1 (7 bases). The CDR3 consists of 13 residues. In germline, CDR1 is MDHEN, CDR2 SYDVKM. Trimming took 7 bases from V and 6 from J, leaving 16 bases between them. The CDR3, as DNA: TGTGCCAGCACCCCCTTCCAGGGGGGCGAGCAGTACTTC. Its protein is CASTPFQGGEQYF.

The chain recombines TRBV2 with TRBJ2-3, with 7 bases aligning to TRBD1. CDR1 and CDR2 (germline): SNHLY, FYNNEI. V trimming: 7 bases; J trimming: 5 bases; junction bases outside the gene matches: 9. The CDR3 has 14 residues. This CDR3 reads CASKGRGWVDTQYF. CDR3 nucleotide sequence: TGTGCCAGCAAAGGCAGGGGGTGGGTAGATACGCAGTATTTT.

As DNA, the CDR3 is TGTGCCAGCACCTTTTACGGGGGGGTCTTCAATGAGCAGTTCTTC. This translates into CASTFYGGVFNEQFF. This chain uses TRBV6-4 with TRBJ2-1, with 8 nucleotides matching TRBD2. The CDR3 is made up of 15 amino acids. The junction had 11 bases not matched to a gene; V was cut back by 7 bases and J by 6 bases. The germline CDR1 and CDR2 sequences are MRHNA and SNTAGT.

The chain carries TRBV20-1 and TRBJ2-7, with TRBD1 matching over 8 bases. Looked up from germline, CDR1 is DFQATT and CDR2 is SNEGSKA (reference sequence). The CDR3 runs to 13 residues. The V and J ends lost 6 bases and 0 bases, in that order; junction bases with no gene match: 4. CDR3 in DNA: TGCAGTGCCGGGACAGGTAGCTCCTACGAGCAGTACTTC. This sequence encodes CSAGTGSSYEQYF.

This clonotype appeared many times. The chain has TRBV5-1 and TRBJ1-2, with 8 nucleotides matching TRBD1. CDR3 length: 16 amino acids. Germline assignment: CDR1 SGHRS and CDR2 YFSETQ. Unmatched junction bases numbered 5, after V lost 0 bases and J lost 1 base. Written as DNA, the CDR3 is TGCGCCAGCAGCTTGGATGGACAGGGAGTTAACTATGGCTACACCTTC. Translated, it gives CASSLDGQGVNYGYTF. The variable domain in full, with the rest retrieved from reference TRBV5-1 and TRBJ1-2, is KAGVTQTPRYLIKTRGQQVTLSCSPISGHRSVSWYQQTPGQGLQFLFEYFSETQRNKGNFPGRFSGRQFSNSRSEMNVSTLELGDSALYLCASSLDGQGVNYGYTFGSGTRLTVV.

This clonotype came up a few times. CDR3 amino acids: CASSVSGRAGEQFF. Here the CDR3 DNA reads TGTGCCAGCAGCGTAAGCGGGAGGGCCGGTGAGCAGTTCTTC. The chain uses TRBV9 and TRBJ2-1, with 10 bases lining up with TRBD2. Germline CDR1 and CDR2: SGDLS and YYNGEE. The CDR3 spans 14 residues. V was pared by 1 base and J by 9 bases, with 4 bases of the junction left unmatched.

A few counts support this clonotype. The rearrangement joins TRBV2 to TRBJ2-7; TRBD2 agrees at 7 bases. The CDR3 consists of 14 residues. CDR1 and CDR2 (germline): SNHLY, FYNNEI. With 8 bases clipped from V and 0 bases from J, the junction kept 7 bases outside the gene matches. In DNA form, the CDR3 reads TGTGCCAGCGAGGGAGGGTGGAGCTCCTACGAGCAGTACTTC. This sequence encodes CASEGGWSSYEQYF.

The rearrangement links TRBV20-1 to TRBJ2-1; no reliable D call. This CDR3 region has 11 residues. CDR1 is DFQATT, CDR2 SNEGSKA, per germline (reference sequence). Trimming cost V 5 bases and J 9 bases, with 11 bases left between them. The CDR3 here is CSAPPAFEQFF. DNA of the CDR3: TGCAGTGCTCCCCCGGCGTTTGAGCAGTTCTTC.

The chain uses TRBV25-1 and TRBJ2-4; TRBD1 matches at 10 bases. Trimming removed 8 bases from V and 0 bases from J; junction bases left unmatched: 13. There are 18 residues in the CDR3. Germline V gene lookup returns CDR1 MGHDK and CDR2 SYGVNS. The DNA for the CDR3 is TGTGCCAGCTCCCCTCCGGGACAGGGGCTTCTAGCCAAAAACATTCAGTACTTC. Amino acids: CASSPPGQGLLAKNIQYF.

Only a few counts were recorded for this clonotype. V gene TRBV29-1 combines with J gene TRBJ2-3, with 8 bases fitting TRBD1. The CDR3 length is 15 residues. Germline V CDR1 and CDR2: SQVTM, ANQGSEA. V lost 6 bases to trimming and J lost 2 bases; unmatched junction nucleotides: 10. The CDR3 loop reads CSVVRDRTVTDTQYF. The CDR3 DNA sequence: TGCAGCGTAGTCCGGGACAGGACCGTCACAGATACGCAGTATTTT.

This clonotype has just one count. The rearrangement links TRBV2 to TRBJ2-1, with 7 positions matching TRBD1. The ends lost 1 base at V and 8 bases at J; junction bases unmatched: 11. CDR1 and CDR2 (germline): SNHLY, FYNNEI. The length of the CDR3 is 16 residues. CDR3 amino acids: CASSEGSGQLIHEQFF. The CDR3 coding sequence is TGTGCCAGCAGTGAAGGGTCGGGACAGTTAATCCATGAGCAGTTCTTC.